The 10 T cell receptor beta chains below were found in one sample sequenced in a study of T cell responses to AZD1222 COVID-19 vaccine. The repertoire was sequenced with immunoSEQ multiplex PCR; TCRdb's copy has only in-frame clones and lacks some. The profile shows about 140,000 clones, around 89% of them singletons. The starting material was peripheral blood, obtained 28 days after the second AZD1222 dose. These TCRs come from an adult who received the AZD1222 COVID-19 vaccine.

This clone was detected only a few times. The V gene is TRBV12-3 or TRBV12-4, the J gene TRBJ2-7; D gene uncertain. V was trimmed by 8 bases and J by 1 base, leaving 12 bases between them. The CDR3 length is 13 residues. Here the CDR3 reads CASGLAPSYEQYF. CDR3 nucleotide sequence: TGTGCCAGCGGATTGGCCCCTTCCTACGAGCAGTACTTC.

The CDR3 nucleotides read TGTGCCAGCAGCCAAGATTTATTGGGGGCGAACACTGAAGCTTTCTTT. Encoded protein: CASSQDLLGANTEAFF. The J gene is TRBJ1-1, the V gene TRBV3-1 (or the pseudogene TRBV3-2), with a possible D match to TRBD1 (6 bases). The length of the CDR3 is 16 residues. CDR1 and CDR2 from the germline V gene are LGHDT and YNNKEL (reference sequence). V lost 0 bases to trimming and J lost 1 base, with 12 bases between them.

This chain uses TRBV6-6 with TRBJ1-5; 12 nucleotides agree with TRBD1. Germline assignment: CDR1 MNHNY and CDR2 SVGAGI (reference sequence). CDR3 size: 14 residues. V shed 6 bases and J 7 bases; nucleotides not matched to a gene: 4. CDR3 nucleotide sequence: TGTGCCAGCAGACCGGGACAGGGGGCCCAGCCCCAGCATTTT. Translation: CASRPGQGAQPQHF.

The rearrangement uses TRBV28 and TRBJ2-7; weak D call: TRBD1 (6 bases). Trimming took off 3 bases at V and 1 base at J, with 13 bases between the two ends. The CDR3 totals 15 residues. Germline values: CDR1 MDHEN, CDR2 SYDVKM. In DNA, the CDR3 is TGTGCCAGCAGTTTGGGGGCAGGACTTTCCTACGAGCAGTACTTC. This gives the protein CASSLGAGLSYEQYF.

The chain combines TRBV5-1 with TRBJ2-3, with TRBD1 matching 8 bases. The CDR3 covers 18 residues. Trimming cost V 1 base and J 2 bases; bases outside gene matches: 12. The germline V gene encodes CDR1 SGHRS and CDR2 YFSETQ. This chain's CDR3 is CASSLTPGQGSITDTQYF. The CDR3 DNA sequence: TGCGCCAGCAGCTTGACCCCCGGACAGGGATCCATCACAGATACGCAGTATTTT.

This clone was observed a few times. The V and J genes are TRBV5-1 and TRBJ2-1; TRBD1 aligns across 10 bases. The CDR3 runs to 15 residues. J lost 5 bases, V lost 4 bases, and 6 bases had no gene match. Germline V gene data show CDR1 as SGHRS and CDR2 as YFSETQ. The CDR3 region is CASSRGGTGDNEQFF. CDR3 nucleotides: TGCGCCAGCAGCCGAGGCGGGACAGGGGACAATGAGCAGTTCTTC.

In DNA form, the CDR3 reads TGCGCCAGCAGAGAGGGGTTTGGGAACACTGAAGCTTTCTTT. This codes for CASREGFGNTEAFF. The rearrangement joins TRBV5-1 to TRBJ1-1, with D maybe TRBD1 (5 bases). V lost 5 bases and J 1 base, leaving 12 bases between the germline ends. The CDR3 spans 14 residues. Looked up from germline, CDR1 is SGHRS and CDR2 is YFSETQ.

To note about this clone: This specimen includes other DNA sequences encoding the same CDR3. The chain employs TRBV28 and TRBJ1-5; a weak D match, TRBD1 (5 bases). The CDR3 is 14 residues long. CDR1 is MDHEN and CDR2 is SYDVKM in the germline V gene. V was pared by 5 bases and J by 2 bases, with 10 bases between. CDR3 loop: CASSTGTGNQPQHF. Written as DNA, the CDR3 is TGTGCCAGCAGTACAGGAACAGGCAATCAGCCCCAGCATTTT.

CDR3 nucleotide sequence: TGTGCCAGCAGGTTGGGGGCAGGGGGTGGTTACGAGCAGTACTTC. Amino acid sequence: CASRLGAGGGYEQYF. The rearrangement joins TRBV28 to TRBJ2-7; 7 nucleotides line up with TRBD1. J gave up 4 bases and V 6 bases, and 12 bases lay outside the gene matches. The CDR3 sequence is 15 residues long. Germline-derived CDR1 and CDR2 are MDHEN and SYDVKM. The whole variable domain, filled in from reference TRBV28 and TRBJ2-7, reads DVKVTQSSRYLVKRTGEKVFLECVQDMDHENMFWYRQDPGLGLRLIYFSYDVKMKEKGDIPEGYSVSREKKERFSLILESASTNQTSMYLCASRLGAGGGYEQYFGPGTRLTVT.

CDR3 sequence: CASSEGETMQKLFF. CDR3 nucleotides: TGTGCCAGCAGTGAAGGGGAGACAATGCAAAAACTGTTTTTT. The rearrangement links TRBV6-1 to TRBJ1-4; no clear D. CDR1 and CDR2 from the germline V gene are MNHNS and SASEGT. The length of the CDR3 is 14 residues. Trimming took 1 base from V and 9 from J, leaving 12 bases between them.